The 24 T cell receptor beta chains reported below all come from one sample, sequenced in a study of T cell repertoires in cytomegalovirus infection. TCRdb re-called the reads with MiXCR, one entry per CDR3 protein. The table shows around 440,000 distinct CDR3 sequences, with approximately 11% occurring only once. The sample was PBMCs. These receptors all come from a human donor in good health (CMV status not recorded). Some clones in this sample may be carry-over from other donors' samples.

This clonotype came up a few times. The chain has TRBV20-1 and TRBJ2-7, with 9 bases identical to TRBD2. This CDR3 contains 15 residues. J lost 3 bases, V lost 4 bases, and 10 bases had no gene match. Germline CDR1 is DFQATT and CDR2 is SNEGSKA (reference sequence). The DNA of the CDR3 is TGCAGTGCTATACTACGGCGGCGGGGGGGCTACGAGCAGTACTTC. Its translation is CSAILRRRGGYEQYF.

This clonotype was observed at least ten times. V and J are TRBV13 and TRBJ1-1; 7 nucleotides match TRBD1. V lost 7 bases, J lost 1 base, and 12 bases stayed unmatched. CDR1 and CDR2 from the germline V gene are PRHDT and FYEKMQ (reference sequence). This CDR3 region has 16 residues. CDR3 residues: CASTAEVRGRNTEAFF. DNA for the CDR3: TGTGCCAGCACCGCGGAGGTAAGGGGGCGGAACACTGAAGCTTTCTTT.

This clonotype has at least ten counts. This chain connects TRBV5-5 to TRBJ1-3; 9 positions match TRBD1. Germline CDR1 is SGHKS and CDR2 is YYEKEE (reference sequence). With V trimmed by 4 bases and J by 3 bases, 5 bases remained unmatched. The CDR3 has 15 residues. Here the CDR3 DNA reads TGTGCCAGCAGCGCCCAGACAGGGGGTGGAAACACCATATATTTT. Its translation is CASSAQTGGGNTIYF. The entire variable domain, with the rest obtained from reference TRBV5-5 and TRBJ1-3, is as follows: DAGVTQSPTHLIKTRGQQVTLRCSPISGHKSVSWYQQVLGQGPQFIFQYYEKEERGRGNFPDRFSARQFPNYSSELNVNALLLGDSALYLCASSAQTGGGNTIYFGEGSWLTVV.

This sequence joins TRBV20-1 and TRBJ2-3; D remains unclear. Germline V gene data show CDR1 as DFQATT and CDR2 as SNEGSKA (reference sequence). This CDR3 contains 13 residues. V was trimmed by 2 bases and J by 2 bases, leaving 8 bases between them. The CDR3 nucleotides are TGCAGTGCTAGACTCCACCCCACAGATACGCAGTATTTT. Protein: CSARLHPTDTQYF.

The DNA for the CDR3 is TGCAGTGCTCTCGTCAACTATGGCTACACCTTC. This sequence encodes CSALVNYGYTF. The chain uses TRBV20-1 and TRBJ1-2; no clear D gene. The CDR3 loop spans 11 amino acids. Per the germline V gene, CDR1 is DFQATT and CDR2 is SNEGSKA (reference sequence). Trimming pared 5 bases from V and 2 bases from J, leaving 6 bases between.

This clonotype appeared many times. The CDR3 is CASSPEGTSGYNEQFF. CDR3 nucleotides: TGTGCCAGCAGCCCCGAAGGGACTAGCGGCTACAATGAGCAGTTCTTC. V and J are TRBV9 and TRBJ2-1; 11 bases map to TRBD2. CDR1 and CDR2 (germline): SGDLS, YYNGEE. The V segment lost 4 bases and the J segment 3 bases; nucleotides outside the gene matches: 6. The CDR3 runs 16 residues.

This clonotype was seen only a few times. V gene TRBV19 combines with J gene TRBJ1-5; D may be TRBD1 (6 bases). Looked up from germline, CDR1 is LNHDA and CDR2 is SQIVND (reference sequence). This CDR3 spans 16 amino acids. Trimming stripped 4 bases from V and 4 bases from J, with 17 bases between. CDR3 coding DNA: TGTGCCAGTAGTACCCTGCGGGGGGCAAGTAATCAGCCCCAGCATTTT. It codes for CASSTLRGASNQPQHF.

Only a few counts were recorded for this clonotype. The gene calls are TRBV5-1 and TRBJ2-3; D perhaps matches TRBD2 (7 bases). The CDR3 runs 15 residues. Germline lookup yields CDR1 SGHRS and CDR2 YFSETQ. Trimming stripped 0 bases from V and 4 bases from J, with 12 bases between. The CDR3 is CASSLEGGAADTQYF. The DNA for the CDR3 is TGCGCCAGCAGCTTGGAAGGGGGGGCGGCAGATACGCAGTATTTT.

In this sample, this clonotype turned up a few times. This chain links TRBV9 with TRBJ2-3; D is undetermined. The CDR3 loop spans 15 amino acids. V shed 0 bases and J shed 0 bases, with 8 bases lying between them. Germline CDR1 reads SGDLS; CDR2 reads YYNGEE. The CDR3 DNA is TGTGCCAGCAGCGTAGTCGACGGAAGCACAGATACGCAGTATTTT. Translation gives CASSVVDGSTDTQYF.

On this clonotype itself: A single base separates this from a much larger clone, so it may be a read error. V usage is TRBV4-2 and J usage is TRBJ2-1; TRBD2 might be the D (5 bases). The CDR3 contains 12 residues. CDR1 and CDR2 from the germline V gene are LGHNA and YNFKEQ. The CDR3 coding sequence is TGTGCCAGCAGGCAAGATAGCGATGAGCAGTTCTTC. It is translated as CASRQDSDEQFF.

V usage is TRBV19 and J usage is TRBJ2-1; TRBD1 might be the D (5 bases). The CDR3 spans 15 residues. CDR1 LNHDA and CDR2 SQIVND come from the germline V gene (reference sequence). The V gene lost 4 bases and the J gene lost 5 bases, with 15 bases spanning the gap. CDR3 loop: CASSNLVGPNNEQFF. As DNA, the CDR3 is TGTGCCAGTAGTAATTTGGTGGGGCCCAACAATGAGCAGTTCTTC.

This clonotype was seen only a few times. V gene TRBV30 combines with J gene TRBJ1-3, with D possibly being TRBD1 (5 bases). Germline V lookup: CDR1 GTSNPN, CDR2 SVGIG (reference sequence). The CDR3 totals 14 residues. The V end lost 5 bases, the J end lost 3 bases, and 14 bases lay between the germline ends. The CDR3 loop reads CAWSQGSGGNTIYF. CDR3 sequence (DNA): TGTGCCTGGTCCCAGGGCTCAGGTGGAAACACCATATATTTT.

The sample holds a few counts of this clonotype. The V and J genes are TRBV15 and TRBJ2-3; TRBD2 matches 7 bases. V dropped 1 base and J dropped 3; count of bases not matched to a gene: 7. The CDR3 runs 16 residues. Germline loops: CDR1 LNHNV, CDR2 YYDKDF (reference sequence). Here the CDR3 reads CATSRGGGPETDTQYF. CDR3 DNA sequence: TGTGCCACCAGCAGAGGCGGGGGACCCGAGACAGATACGCAGTATTTT.

The chain employs TRBV27 and TRBJ2-7; a possible D gene is TRBD2 (7 bases). Germline lookup yields CDR1 MNHEY and CDR2 SMNVEV (reference sequence). V was pared by 3 bases and J by 6 bases, with 15 bases between. This CDR3 contains 14 residues. CDR3 loop: CASSFGGAGAEQYF. CDR3 nucleotide sequence: TGTGCCAGCAGTTTTGGGGGGGCCGGGGCCGAGCAGTACTTC.

Many counts were recorded for this clonotype. The chain joins TRBV5-1 to TRBJ1-2; a weak D match, TRBD1 (5 bases). The ends were cut back, 6 bases at V and 6 bases at J, with 15 bases in the middle. The germline gives CDR1 SGHRS, CDR2 YFSETQ. This CDR3 has 13 amino acids. CDR3 sequence: CASTLEGADGYTF. The CDR3 region has the DNA TGCGCCAGCACCCTAGAAGGGGCGGATGGCTACACCTTC. Together with reference TRBV5-1 and TRBJ1-2, the CDR3 gives the full variable domain: KAGVTQTPRYLIKTRGQQVTLSCSPISGHRSVSWYQQTPGQGLQFLFEYFSETQRNKGNFPGRFSGRQFSNSRSEMNVSTLELGDSALYLCASTLEGADGYTFGSGTRLTVV.

In this sample, this clonotype turned up many times. The chain recombines TRBV11-2 with TRBJ2-1; 8 bases match TRBD2. CDR1 is SGHAT and CDR2 is FQNNGV in the germline V gene. With V trimmed by 2 bases and J by 6 bases, 6 bases remained unmatched. This CDR3 has 15 residues. As DNA, the CDR3 is TGTGCCAGCAGCTTACTAGCGGGTATGGGCAATGAGCAGTTCTTC. Translated: CASSLLAGMGNEQFF.

This clonotype was found many times. The chain is built from TRBV12-3 or TRBV12-4 and TRBJ1-1, with D unresolved. Trimming took 7 bases from V and 0 from J, leaving 9 bases between them. The CDR3 sequence is 13 residues long. The CDR3 reads CASKVQMNTEAFF. DNA for the CDR3: TGTGCCAGCAAGGTACAGATGAACACTGAAGCTTTCTTT.

The table lists this clonotype with many counts. This chain joins TRBV25-1 and TRBJ1-2, with a tentative D call TRBD1 (5 bases). Germline V gene sequence: CDR1 MGHDK, CDR2 SYGVNS. V was trimmed by 4 bases and J by 8 bases, leaving 14 bases between them. This CDR3 comprises 13 residues. The CDR3 nucleotides read TGTGCCAGCAGTGCTGGTGGGGGGAGAGGCTACACCTTC. Protein: CASSAGGGRGYTF.

This clonotype was recorded many times. In DNA, the CDR3 is TGTGCCAGTCAAAGGGGCAGGGGGTACGAGCAGTACTTC. The encoded protein is CASQRGRGYEQYF. This rearrangement joins TRBV6-5 to TRBJ2-7; 7 bases align to TRBD1. Germline CDR1 and CDR2: MNHEY and SVGAGI. This CDR3 has 13 residues. V shed 9 bases, J shed 4 bases, and the junction held 9 bases outside the gene matches.

The chain employs TRBV27 and TRBJ2-7; no reliable D call. CDR3 length: 13 residues. V shed 3 bases and J shed 2 bases, with 8 bases lying between them. Germline V gene data show CDR1 as MNHEY and CDR2 as SMNVEV (reference sequence). The CDR3 nucleotides read TGTGCCAGCAGTTTTGGGGTGGCCTACGAGCAGTACTTC. The encoded protein is CASSFGVAYEQYF.

This clonotype was seen ten or more times. The rearrangement joins TRBV7-6 to TRBJ2-6; D unresolved. The CDR3 has 15 residues. Germline CDR1 reads SGHVS; CDR2 reads FNYEAQ. Between the trimmed V and J ends, which lost 3 bases and 2 bases, there was a span of 8 bases. CDR3 protein: CASSFQDAGANVLTF. CDR3 DNA sequence: TGTGCCAGCAGCTTTCAGGACGCTGGGGCCAACGTCCTGACTTTC. The whole variable domain, remainder taken from reference TRBV7-6 and TRBJ2-6, is GAGVSQSPRYKVTKRGQDVALRCDPISGHVSLYWYRQALGQGPEFLTYFNYEAQQDKSGLPNDRFSAERPEGSISTLTIQRTEQRDSAMYRCASSFQDAGANVLTFGAGSRLTVL.

This clonotype was observed at least ten times. V is TRBV11-2 and J is TRBJ1-4; no clear D. Trimming pared 3 bases from V and 1 base from J, leaving 9 bases between. This CDR3 is built from 15 residues. Germline V gene lookup returns CDR1 SGHAT and CDR2 FQNNGV. The chain's CDR3 is CASSLNGGTNEKLFF. For the CDR3, the DNA is TGTGCCAGCAGCTTGAACGGTGGAACTAATGAAAAACTGTTTTTT.

This clonotype has just a few counts. The chain uses TRBV6-5 and TRBJ1-1; D perhaps matches TRBD1 (6 bases). Trimming shortened V by 5 bases and J by 0 bases, and 13 bases separated the two germline ends. The CDR3 totals 15 residues. The germline gives CDR1 MNHEY, CDR2 SVGAGI. This CDR3 is CASSQQGLMNTEAFF. For the CDR3, the DNA is TGTGCCAGCAGTCAACAGGGACTAATGAACACTGAAGCTTTCTTT.

This clonotype showed up many times. The DNA for the CDR3 is TGTGCCAGCTGCCGTGGGAGAGTGGCCTACAATGAGCAGTTCTTC. Its protein is CASCRGRVAYNEQFF. The genes are TRBV12-3 or TRBV12-4 and TRBJ2-1; possible D gene TRBD2, 5 bases. The CDR3 spans 15 residues. V lost 8 bases, J lost 2 bases, and 16 bases lay in between.